Sequencing of this T cell receptor (beta chain) was carried out in a study of CD8 T cells in ankylosing spondylitis. In its sample, this clonotype was seen a few times. From the 5' RACE reads, TCRdb called clonotypes with MiXCR, one entry per CDR3 protein. The data contain 150,000 to 200,000 distinct CDR3 sequences, roughly 30% of them seen just once; the ten biggest clones take up around 6.2%. V lost 4 bases, J lost 7 bases, and 8 bases stayed unmatched. The CDR3 totals 13 residues. Germline V CDR1 and CDR2: SQVTM, ANQGSEA. This TCR was sampled from a male donor with ankylosing spondylitis. The sequencing sample was made of synovial fluid, either unsorted or a sorted T cell fraction (not recorded which). The V gene is TRBV29-1, the J gene TRBJ2-7; 9 positions agree with TRBD1. As DNA, the CDR3 is TGCAGCGTTGTGGTACAGGGGGCATGGGAGCAGTACTTC. It yields the protein CSVVVQGAWEQYF.